This is a list of T cell receptor beta chains from one sample in a study of cytomegalovirus exposure and HLA in healthy donors. Assay: immunoSEQ multiplex PCR; the TCRdb copy retains only in-frame clones and omits some. The data contain 120,000 or so clones, around nine tenths of them seen just once; the ten biggest clones take up roughly 2%. Sequenced: PBMCs. These receptors originate from a woman under 30 in good health and CMV-seronegative. Each CDR3 is given without its conserved first and last residue. The order of the fields is V gene, clone size, CDR3 protein. A row's size may be missing; if present it is once, few, many or a size class.

TRBV28	once	ASSLFSGRRGLSYNEQF
TRBV28	-	ASSLGDTIY
TRBV16	-	ASSQLSGQGYEQY
TRBV28	-	ASSPTGGKTEAF
TRBV7-9	-	ASSFVGGDSLSSYNEQF
TRBV5-4	-	ASSPPGLAGRVGTDTQY
TRBV7-2	few	ASSLGASAYNEQF
TRBV6-6	-	ASSQLAGGQDEQY
TRBV12-2	-	ASRLKLEAF
TRBV7-8	once	ASSARTSGSRANEQF
TRBV11-3	-	ASSPGLAGSHTQY
TRBV19	-	ASSSDSSYGYT
TRBV14	-	ASSQVGGWLF
TRBV11-3	-	ASSLTTGQAYEQY
TRBV5-4	-	ASTLSSHSYNEQF
TRBV23-1	-	ASSQSHSHFGEQY
TRBV28	-	ASTLSGVAEAF
TRBV11-3	-	ASSLDRTGEYGYT
TRBV6-5	once	ASSVQGTGELF
TRBV5-1	-	ASNGGLAGEETQY
TRBV4-1	-	ASSQDWVGMNTGELF
TRBV30	-	AWSVGTGYTGELF
TRBV15	-	ATSRDLSRTGGYGYT
TRBV5-1	-	ASSATSGGTYEQY
TRBV27	-	ASSFLRDRGPSGANVLT
TRBV2	-	ASERREGADTQY
TRBV7-3	-	ASSLTYAYTDTQY
TRBV5-1	-	ASSYRGGSQPQH
TRBV29-1	-	SVEGLAEITDTQY
TRBV5-1	-	ASSLGGTGIYGYT
TRBV7-2	-	ASSLGAIVNNEKLF
TRBV6-5	-	ASSFGQGLSYEQY